The entry below describes one TCR beta chain. This clone was picked up a small number of times. Its binding antigen is unknown. No base quality values were provided; no much bigger clone lies one nucleotide off. In total, just over 650 healthy bone marrow donors made up the cohort. Cohort members were all nominally healthy when sampled, although unrecorded immune exposures were likely present. The donor was CMV seronegative and was included in the group of over 300 seronegative cohort members. Every donor gave a peripheral blood sample, and the peripheral blood mononuclear cells from that sample were used for TCR beta sequencing. The Qiagen DNeasy Blood Extraction Kit was used to extract genomic DNA from the blood cell samples. The method behind the library was the immunoSEQ multiplex PCR assay. For the multiplex PCR, a mixture combining 60 forward primers for TCR Vbeta segments and 13 reverse primers for TCR Jbeta segments was used. The CDR3 region of rearranged TCR beta genes was amplified from genomic DNA by a multiplex PCR assay. The Illumina HiSeq System was used to sequence the amplified TCR beta libraries as 87-base-pair reads. From the authors' description of their analysis: A later analysis tallied around 80 million unique TCR beta chains across the 700 or so repertoires, and around 10 million of those chains were shared by two or more donors. To remove PCR and sequencing errors, raw reads were error-corrected and collapsed into unique sequences using a nearest-neighbor algorithm that merged closely related sequences. To assign V, D and J gene segments, CDR3 sequences were aligned to IMGT reference sequences. Each retained sequence needed at least a six-nucleotide match to both a V gene segment and a J gene segment. Rearrangements were classified as productive when the CDR3 lacked stop codons and remained in frame with V and J, and all other rearrangements were classified as non-productive. CDR3 was defined according to IMGT convention as the region running from the second conserved V-encoded cysteine to the conserved J-encoded phenylalanine. Sequences without an unambiguous match to a single V gene segment were excluded from the earlier analysis of several hundred of the donors. In an earlier analysis of roughly 600 of the donors, a V segment was called functional when productive rearrangements were above 56.7%, and segregating when the standard deviation between donors exceeded 5%. A statistical classification framework was built to diagnose cytomegalovirus status from the catalog of TCR beta chain sequences. A later analysis assigned V and J genes by comparing TCR nucleotide sequences with IMGT/GENE-DB human TR gene sequences. A later analysis assigned CDR3 sequences and most-parsimonious VDJ recombination scenarios with the TCRdist pipeline. In a later analysis, each TCR beta chain was defined by its CDR3 amino acid sequence together with its V-gene family, and reads without a unique V-gene family were excluded. A later analysis removed several hundred highly shared, low-generation-probability nucleotide sequences to deal with suspected cross-contamination and a sequencing artifact. A later analysis calculated a clonal expansion index for each public chain from normalized within-repertoire ranks of inferred template counts. In a later analysis, generation probabilities were computed with a VDJ recombination model fitted to out-of-frame rearrangements, and the resulting probabilities were checked against IGoR. In a later analysis, TCR-TCR, TCR-HLA and TCR-CMV co-occurrence was scored with hypergeometric tests, and a repertoire-size bias correction was applied to TCR pairs. In a later analysis, false discovery rates were estimated by permuting HLA or CMV assignments 20 times. In a later analysis, co-occurring TCRs were grouped using DBSCAN, with TCRdist sequence similarity added in when clustering inside HLA-allele-positive subsets. Co-occurrence clustering excluded repertoires with fewer than 30,000 or more than 120,000 public chains, plus five with anomalous nucleotide sharing. The table comes from immuneACCESS by way of TCRdb, which keeps in-frame sequences with V and J called. Part of the clones is missing from these tables; in studies checked, under half for an unresolved V gene and the rest for unknown reasons. Clonal size and the V and J genes are those of that table, whereas D and trimming came from the DNA. Across this sample there are roughly 60,000 clones, with about 80% seen only once. The leading ten clones occupy 3.5% to 5% of the sample.

Including cysteine and phenylalanine, the CDR3 has 15 amino acids. Only the CDR3 DNA stays, 45 bases, in frame from base 1. Reading the germline V gene (reference sequence) gives CDR1 SGHNT and CDR2 YYREEE. Deletion took 4 bases off V and 0 bases off J, with a span of 10 bases between the germline ends. These data are taken from a study of cytomegalovirus exposure and HLA in healthy donors (TCRdb year 2017). About the full investigation: An earlier analysis of some 600 of the donors reported approximately 260 Gb of sequence data and 95 million to 140 million unique TCR beta sequences obtained from around 180 million T cells. Roughly 290 gigabases of sequencing data and 70 million to 100 million unique TCR sequences made up an early release that covered 640 HLA-typed donors. Donor age, sex, ethnicity and CMV serostatus were compiled alongside the repertoire data. The later analysis used no new phenotypic data to find candidate immune exposures, relying instead on TCR beta sequences and their occurrence across donors. To predict cytomegalovirus infection status, the study combined high-throughput TCR immunosequencing, statistical association of individual TCRs with disease status, and machine learning. Every repertoire in the discovery cohort had been generated on one and the same sequencing platform. Along with the approximately 650-subject first cohort, a separate validation cohort of over 90 different subjects was used. Among the approximately 400 genotyped donors, more than 70% belonged to the genetic ancestry cluster associated with self-reported Caucasian donors. Across approximately 400 genotyped donors of the cohort, an average of about 240,000 unique TCR beta nucleotide sequences per donor were sequenced, and approximately 19% of those sequences were non-productive. In an earlier analysis of a few hundred of the donors, high-throughput TCR beta sequencing was used to judge whether each TCR beta V gene segment behaved as functional or pseudogenic. The study profiled the T cell repertoires of under 850 subjects by immunosequencing and related them to cytomegalovirus serostatus. Four to six DR-DQ haplotypes were handled as single units for association and clustering, since linkage in the cohort was strong. A later genetic analysis used genome-wide SNP genotypes for about 55% of the 666 donors, treating that subset as a discovery cohort. A later analysis re-examined previously published TCR beta repertoires from just over 650 donors and added high-resolution HLA genotyping to investigate patterns of TCR occurrence. The number of donors typed differed by locus, with 629-630 for A, B, C, DRB1 and DQB1, roughly 520 for DQA1, about 610 for DPA1, and some 440 for DPB1. The aim of the study was to test whether cataloging public T cell receptors could identify signatures of past pathogen exposure. Class I and class II HLA loci were covered by the typing at four-digit resolution.

General conclusions and limits of the study: V-gene and J-gene trimming of TCR beta chains was associated with a missense DCLRE1C variant in a later genetic analysis, and the association was replicated in an independent cohort. Most TCR sequences were seen in very few donors, while some public TCRs were found in many individuals. Roughly uniform sequencing depth across donors was assumed in presence/absence analyses, although this assumption may not hold. Compared with the approximately 700-donor mean, donors in an Asian-associated ancestry cluster had fewer N-insertions in productive TCRs, according to a later genetic analysis. Immune exposure information for the cohort was limited to CMV serostatus. Only TCR beta chains were sequenced in this cohort, and the absence of alpha or paired-chain data limited detectable features. A total of fewer than 200 TCR beta chains were listed by the study as associated with cytomegalovirus. When HLA alleles, especially DR and DQ, strongly co-occurred, attributing TCR associations to individual alleles was difficult. At a false discovery rate of 0.05, a later analysis linked some 17,000 TCR beta sequences to specific HLA alleles. According to a later analysis, TCR association rates differed among HLA loci, with DRB1 alleles showing the most associated TCRs and HLA-C alleles showing the fewest. In an earlier analysis of approximately 590 of the donors, most TCR beta V segments appeared in productive rearrangements about 87% or about 30% of the time, broadly matching IMGT annotations. The sequencing pipeline was judged likely to have produced a cluster of highly shared sequence variants as a technical artifact. It was suggested by the authors that the approach could potentially be generalized to other disease states and immunological phenotypes. A further reported finding was that TCR beta sequences accurately predicted the HLA-A and HLA-B alleles for most subjects in the first cohort. Some IMGT-functional V segments, including TRBV6-2 and TRBV6-3, could not be distinguished by the 87-base-pair reads and were therefore excluded. Linkage disequilibrium might explain the correlated functional status among segregating V segments, but an unknown experimental factor could not be excluded. According to a later analysis, parvovirus B19, influenza, CMV and Epstein-Barr virus appeared linked to several top co-occurrence clusters. A later analysis found that most CMV-associated TCR beta chains appeared HLA-restricted, with HLA associations seemingly driven largely by CMV exposure. The classifier was reported to diagnose cytomegalovirus status with high specificity and sensitivity in both the original and validation cohorts. Because counts were too low, seventeen rarely observed V segments, including chromosome 9 orphons, were excluded from the earlier analysis of some 540 of the donors. Compared with equally common non-associated chains, HLA-associated TCR beta chains in a later analysis were more clonally expanded and had lower generation probabilities. A few of the identified cytomegalovirus-associated TCR beta chains were confirmed in vitro to be specific for cytomegalovirus antigens. Because some donors lacked HLA typing at each locus, the association tests relied only on the typed subset.

The source of this sequence is a young man in good health and CMV-seronegative. The rearranged chain carries TRBV5-4 and TRBJ1-4; the D gene is possibly TRBD1, with 6 bases matching. Sequencing input: PBMCs. CDR3 loop: CASSEQGATNEKLFF. Read as DNA, the sequence is TGTGCCAGCAGCGAACAGGGAGCAACTAATGAAAAACTGTTTTTT.